A selection of T cell receptor beta chains follows, all from one sample in a study of cytomegalovirus exposure and HLA in healthy donors. Libraries were prepared by immunoSEQ multiplex PCR; TCRdb keeps only in-frame clonotypes and omits some of them. The sample shows under 200,000 clones, 70% to 80% of them seen only once. The sequencing sample was made of PBMCs. The origin of the receptors is a woman in her fifties or sixties in good health and CMV-seronegative. CDR3s include the opening cysteine and the closing phenylalanine or tryptophan. D genes are given only for firm matches. Part of the rows lack a size; the others show once, few, many or a class for expanded clones.

size,D,J,V,DNA,CDR3
few,.,TRBJ1-1,TRBV6-6,TGTGCCAGCAGTCAAATCAGGGATTTCACTGAAGCTTTCTTT,CASSQIRDFTEAFF
.,TRBD2,TRBJ2-2,TRBV27,TGTGCCAGCAGTTTCCACTACGGGACTAGCGGGACCGACACCGGGGAGCTGTTTTTT,CASSFHYGTSGTDTGELFF
.,.,TRBJ1-1,TRBV5-5,TGTGCCAGCAGTCCGACGGGGTCTGAAGCTTTCTTT,CASSPTGSEAFF
.,.,TRBJ1-2,TRBV25-1,TGTGCCAGCAGTCGACAGGAATATGGCTACACCTTC,CASSRQEYGYTF
.,.,TRBJ2-3,TRBV18,TGTGCCAGCTCCCGCACAGCTGGCACAGATACGCAGTATTTT,CASSRTAGTDTQYF
once,TRBD2,TRBJ2-5,TRBV15,TGTGCCACCAGCAGGAGCGGGAGGGCGGAGACCCAGTACTTC,CATSRSGRAETQYF
.,.,TRBJ1-4,TRBV5-1,TGCGCCAGCAGCACCACCGGGATGGAGGTTGAAAAACTGTTTTTT,CASSTTGMEVEKLFF
.,TRBD2,TRBJ2-7,TRBV14,TGTGCCAGCAGCCATCTTCGTAGCGGGGGATCCTACGAGCAGTACTTC,CASSHLRSGGSYEQYF
few,TRBD1,TRBJ1-6,TRBV5-4,TGTGCCAGCAGGCCGACAGGGGTCGGTAATTCACCCCTCCACTTT,CASRPTGVGNSPLHF
.,TRBD1,TRBJ1-2,TRBV10-2,TGCGCCAGCAGGGCTACAGGGGAGGCGGATGGCTACACCTTC,CASRATGEADGYTF
.,TRBD1,TRBJ1-2,TRBV27,TGTGCCAGCACCCAACAGGGGTCTCAAGGCTACACCTTC,CASTQQGSQGYTF
.,.,TRBJ2-7,TRBV7-2,TGTGCCAGCAGCTTAGGCCAGTGGGGCACCTACGAGCAGTACTTC,CASSLGQWGTYEQYF
once,.,TRBJ1-5,TRBV2,TGTGCCAGCAGTGGAAACACAGGGCTCATGACCCAGCATTTT,CASSGNTGLMTQHF
.,TRBD1,TRBJ1-2,TRBV6-1,TGTGCCAGCAGTGCGCCGGGACAGGGGGCGCCTGGCTACACCTTC,CASSAPGQGAPGYTF
.,TRBD2,TRBJ2-7,TRBV27,TGTGCCAGCAGTAATCCGGGACTAGCGGGTGACGAGCAGTACTTC,CASSNPGLAGDEQYF
.,.,TRBJ1-1,TRBV9,TGTGCCAGCAGCGTAGAGGACAGCCCCTGGAACACTGAAGCTTTCTTT,CASSVEDSPWNTEAFF
.,TRBD1,TRBJ2-4,TRBV23-1,TGCGCCCGCCAGGGGGCCGACAACATTCAGTACTTC,CARQGADNIQYF
.,TRBD2,TRBJ2-1,TRBV29-1,TGCAGCGTTTCCGGACTAGCTATCTACAATGAGCAGTTCTTC,CSVSGLAIYNEQFF
few,.,TRBJ2-1,TRBV7-2,TGTGCCAGCAGCCCCTCTCAGGGGAGAACCACTTGGGAAGAGCAGTTCTTC,CASSPSQGRTTWEEQFF
.,.,TRBJ1-1,TRBV15,TGTGCCACCAGCAGAGATGTCAGGGCGGCTTTCTTT,CATSRDVRAAFF
once,TRBD1,TRBJ2-3,TRBV4-3,TGCGCCAGCAGCCAAGATGTGGCGGGACAGGCAGATACGCAGTATTTT,CASSQDVAGQADTQYF
.,.,TRBJ1-3,TRBV5-6,TGTGCCAGCAGCTTGCTAGGGACATCGTTATCTGGAAACACCATATATTTT,CASSLLGTSLSGNTIYF
.,.,TRBJ1-4,TRBV6-6,TGTGCCAGCAGTTACTCGAGAGGCTCTAATGAAAAACTGTTTTTT,CASSYSRGSNEKLFF
.,TRBD1,TRBJ1-6,TRBV7-9,TGTGCCAGCAGCCGGACAGGGGAGTCACCCCTCCACTTT,CASSRTGESPLHF